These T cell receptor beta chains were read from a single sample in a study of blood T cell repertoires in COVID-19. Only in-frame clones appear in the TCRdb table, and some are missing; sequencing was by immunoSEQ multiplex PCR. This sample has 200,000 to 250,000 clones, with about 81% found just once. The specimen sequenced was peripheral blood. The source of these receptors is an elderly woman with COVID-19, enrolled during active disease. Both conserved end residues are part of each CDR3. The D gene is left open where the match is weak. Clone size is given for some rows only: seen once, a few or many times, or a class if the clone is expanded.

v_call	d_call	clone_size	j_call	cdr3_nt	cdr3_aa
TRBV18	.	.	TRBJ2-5	TGTGCCAGCTCACCAGGGGGGAAAGAGACCCAGTACTTC	CASSPGGKETQYF
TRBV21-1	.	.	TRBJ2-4	TGTGCCAGCACTGGGCAAAGAGAACAGGGGCTAGCCAAAAACATTCAGTACTTC	CASTGQREQGLAKNIQYF
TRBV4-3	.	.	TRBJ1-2	TGCGCCAGCAGCCAAGATGACGGGATTTCCTATGGCTACACCTTC	CASSQDDGISYGYTF
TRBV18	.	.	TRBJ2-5	TGTGCCAGCTCACCTGGCGGACAAGAGACCCAGTACTTC	CASSPGGQETQYF
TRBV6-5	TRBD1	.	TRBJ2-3	TGTGCCAGCAAGGTCCGACAGGGGGCTACGCAGTATTTT	CASKVRQGATQYF
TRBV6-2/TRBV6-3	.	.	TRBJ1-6	TGTGCCAGCAGCCGCCCTCCGGTACAGGGATATCATTCACCCCTCCACTTT	CASSRPPVQGYHSPLHF
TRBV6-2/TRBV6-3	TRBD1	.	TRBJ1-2	TGTGCCAGCAGTGGGAACAGGGGGCTGACTGGCTACACCTTC	CASSGNRGLTGYTF
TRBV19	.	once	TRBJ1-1	TGTGCCAGTAGTATCATCGGGGGGATAAACACTGAAGCTTTCTTT	CASSIIGGINTEAFF
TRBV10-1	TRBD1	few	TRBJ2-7	TGCGCCAGCAGTCCCCGACAGGGGCGAAAGCAGGCATCCTACGAGCAGTACTTC	CASSPRQGRKQASYEQYF
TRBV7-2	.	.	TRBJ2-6	TGTGCCAGCAGTTTTCCAGGGTCTGGGGCCAACGTCCTGACTTTC	CASSFPGSGANVLTF
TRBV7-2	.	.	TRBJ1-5	TGTGCCAGCAGCCTAGGTAGATGGGAGGGCTCCCAGCATTTT	CASSLGRWEGSQHF
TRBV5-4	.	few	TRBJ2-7	TGTGCCAGCAGCCCCTCCGCGACATCCTACGAGCAGTACTTC	CASSPSATSYEQYF
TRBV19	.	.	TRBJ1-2	TGTGCCAGTTCGACTCTCAGCGGTTATGGCTACACCTTC	CASSTLSGYGYTF
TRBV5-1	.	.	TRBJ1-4	TGCGCCAGCAGCTTGGGAACTGGTGCAACTAATGAAAAACTGTTTTTT	CASSLGTGATNEKLFF
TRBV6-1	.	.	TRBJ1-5	TGTGCCAGCAGTGAACGCCAGGGGCAGCCCCAGCATTTT	CASSERQGQPQHF
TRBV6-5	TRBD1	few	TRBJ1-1	TGTGCCAGCAGTTACTGGACAGGGAGGAACACTGAAGCTTTCTTT	CASSYWTGRNTEAFF
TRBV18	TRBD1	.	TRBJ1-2	TGTGCCAGCTCACCACCCCCTCTGACAGGGGGCTCCTATGGCTACACCTTC	CASSPPPLTGGSYGYTF
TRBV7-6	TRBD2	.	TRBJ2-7	TGTGCCAGCAGCCCAGGAGTAGCGGGAGGTCTTCACGAGCAGTACTTC	CASSPGVAGGLHEQYF
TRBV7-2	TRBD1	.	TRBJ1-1	TGTGCCAGCAGCCTAACCGGGACAGGGGGTTATAGTGAAGCTTTCTTT	CASSLTGTGGYSEAFF
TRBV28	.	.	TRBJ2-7	TGTGCCAGCAGGACGGGGGCCTACGAGCAGTACTTC	CASRTGAYEQYF
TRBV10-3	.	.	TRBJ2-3	TGTGCCATCAGTACCCTAGATACTAGCACAGATACGCAGTATTTT	CAISTLDTSTDTQYF
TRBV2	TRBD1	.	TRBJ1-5	TGTGCCAGCAGTGAATCGGGACAGGGTGGCCTAAGCAATCAGCCCCAGCATTTT	CASSESGQGGLSNQPQHF
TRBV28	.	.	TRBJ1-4	TGTGCCAGCAGTTCGGTATCCCAGGCAACTAATGAAAAACTGTTTTTT	CASSSVSQATNEKLFF
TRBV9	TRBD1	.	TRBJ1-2	TGTGCCAGCAGCGGACAGGGGTTAGGCGGCTACACCTTC	CASSGQGLGGYTF
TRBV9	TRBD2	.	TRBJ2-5	TGTGCCAGCAGCGCCGCTTCCGGGACTAGCGTAAGGCTCCCCCAAGAGACCCAGTACTTC	CASSAASGTSVRLPQETQYF
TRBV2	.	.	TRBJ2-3	TGTGCCAGCACTCTCGGGGGTGCCGCAGATACGCAGTATTTT	CASTLGGAADTQYF
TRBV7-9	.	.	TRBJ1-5	TGTGCCAGCAGCTTAGCGGAGGGTAGCAATCAGCCCCAGCATTTT	CASSLAEGSNQPQHF
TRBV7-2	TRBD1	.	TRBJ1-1	TGTGCCAGCAGCCGACAGGGGTTCACTGAAGCTTTCTTT	CASSRQGFTEAFF
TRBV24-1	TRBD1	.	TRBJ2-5	TGTGCCACCAGTGGGGCAGGGGGTTACCAAGAGACCCAGTACTTC	CATSGAGGYQETQYF
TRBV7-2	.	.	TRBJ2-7	TGTGCCAGCAGCTTACTGGGCAGGGGAATTTTCCACGAGCAGTACTTC	CASSLLGRGIFHEQYF
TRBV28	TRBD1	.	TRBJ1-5	TGTGCCAGCAGATGGACAGGGGTAAATCAGCCCCAGCATTTT	CASRWTGVNQPQHF
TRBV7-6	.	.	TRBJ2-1	TGTGCCAGCAGCTTAGGGGGGGGGACACTCTACAATGAGCAGTTCTTC	CASSLGGGTLYNEQFF
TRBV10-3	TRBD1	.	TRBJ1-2	TGTGCCATCAGTGAGTCAGGTCAGGGGGCAAGTGGCTACACCTTC	CAISESGQGASGYTF
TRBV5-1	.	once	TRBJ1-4	TGCGCCAGCAGCTTATGGGAGGGGGATGAAAAACTGTTTTTT	CASSLWEGDEKLFF
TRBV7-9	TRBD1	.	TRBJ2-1	TGTGCCAGCAGCTTACCAGGGGGCCCCTTCAATGAGCAGTTCTTC	CASSLPGGPFNEQFF
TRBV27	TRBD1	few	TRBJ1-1	TGTGCCAGCAGTTTACTGGGGACAGGGTTGAACACTGAAGCTTTCTTT	CASSLLGTGLNTEAFF
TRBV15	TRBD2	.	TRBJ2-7	TGTGCCACCAGCAGTCGAGCGGGAAGGGACTACGAGCAGTACTTC	CATSSRAGRDYEQYF
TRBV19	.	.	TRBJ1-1	TGTGCCAGTAGTACCAATGGGGCAAGGGAAGCTTTCTTT	CASSTNGAREAFF
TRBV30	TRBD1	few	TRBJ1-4	TGTGCCTGGTCGGGACAGGGGGGTGAAAAACTGTTTTTT	CAWSGQGGEKLFF
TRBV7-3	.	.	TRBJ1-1	TGTGCCAGCAGCTTAAGCCCTAATGGGAACACTGAAGCTTTCTTT	CASSLSPNGNTEAFF
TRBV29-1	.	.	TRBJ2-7	TGCAGCGTTGGTAGCTCCTACGAGCAGTACTTC	CSVGSSYEQYF
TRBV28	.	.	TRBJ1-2	TGTGCCAGCAGTCAGGTCCCCTATGGCTACACCTTC	CASSQVPYGYTF
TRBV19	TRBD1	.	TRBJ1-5	TGTGCCAGTAGTATAGCTTGGACAGGGGGTTACCCGAGCAATCAGCCCCAGCATTTT	CASSIAWTGGYPSNQPQHF